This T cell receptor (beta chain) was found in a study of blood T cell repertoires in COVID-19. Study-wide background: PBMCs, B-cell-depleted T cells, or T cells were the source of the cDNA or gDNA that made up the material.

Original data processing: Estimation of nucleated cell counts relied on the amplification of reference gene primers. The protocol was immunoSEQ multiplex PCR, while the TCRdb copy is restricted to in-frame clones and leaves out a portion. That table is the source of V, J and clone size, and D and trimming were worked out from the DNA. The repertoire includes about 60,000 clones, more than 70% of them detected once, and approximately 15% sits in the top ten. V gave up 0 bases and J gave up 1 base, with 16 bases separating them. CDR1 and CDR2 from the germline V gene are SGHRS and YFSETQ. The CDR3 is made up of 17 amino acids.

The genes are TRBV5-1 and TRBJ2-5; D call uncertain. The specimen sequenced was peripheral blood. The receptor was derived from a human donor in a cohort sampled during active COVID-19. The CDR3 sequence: CASSLGRSTQIQETQYF. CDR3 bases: TGCGCCAGCAGCTTGGGAAGGAGCACACAAATCCAAGAGACCCAGTACTTC.